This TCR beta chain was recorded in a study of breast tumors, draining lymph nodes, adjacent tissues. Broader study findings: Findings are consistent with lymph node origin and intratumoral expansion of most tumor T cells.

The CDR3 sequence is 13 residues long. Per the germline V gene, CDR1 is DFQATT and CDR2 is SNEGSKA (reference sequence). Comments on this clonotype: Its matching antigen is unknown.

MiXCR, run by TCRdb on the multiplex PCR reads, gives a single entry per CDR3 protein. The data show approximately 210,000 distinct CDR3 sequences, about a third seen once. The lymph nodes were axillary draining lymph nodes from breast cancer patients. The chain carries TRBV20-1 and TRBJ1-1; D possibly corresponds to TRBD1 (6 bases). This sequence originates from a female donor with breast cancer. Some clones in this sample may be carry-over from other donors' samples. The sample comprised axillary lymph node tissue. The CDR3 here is CGGVLGANTEAFF. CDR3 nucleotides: TGCGGCGGAGTATTGGGGGCGAACACTGAAGCTTTCTTT.